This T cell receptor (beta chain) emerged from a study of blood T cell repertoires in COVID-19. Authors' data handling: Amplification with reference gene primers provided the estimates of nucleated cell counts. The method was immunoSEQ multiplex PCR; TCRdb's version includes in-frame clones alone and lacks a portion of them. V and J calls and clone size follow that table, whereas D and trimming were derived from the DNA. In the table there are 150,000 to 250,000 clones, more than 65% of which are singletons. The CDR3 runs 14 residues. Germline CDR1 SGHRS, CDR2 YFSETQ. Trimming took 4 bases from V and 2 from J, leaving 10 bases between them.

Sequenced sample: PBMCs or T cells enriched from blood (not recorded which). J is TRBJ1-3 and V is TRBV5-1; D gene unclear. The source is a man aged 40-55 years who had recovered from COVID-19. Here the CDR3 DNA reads TGCGCCAGCAGCCTCCCCGACACTGGAAACACCATATATTTT. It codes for CASSLPDTGNTIYF.